What follows is one T cell receptor beta chain and its context. Its specificity is unknown. The data derive from a study of T cell responses to AZD1222 COVID-19 vaccine. Study observations and caveats: Spike-wide coverage was observed for vaccine-associated CD4 TCRs, with dominant responses at 160-218 and 743-854. Baseline seropositivity occurred in only six AZD1222 recipients. None of the repertoires were sampled until the peak T cell response had passed.

CDR1 and CDR2 from the germline V gene are SGHDN and FVKESK. The V and J ends lost 1 base and 5 bases respectively, with 8 bases between them. CDR3 length: 13 amino acids. The protocol was immunoSEQ multiplex PCR, while the TCRdb copy is restricted to in-frame clones and leaves out a portion. The sample shows around 130,000 clones, 91% of them seen only once. The receptor was derived from an adult who received the MenACWY meningococcal vaccine as a control. The genes are TRBV14 and TRBJ1-1, with no clear D. The source was peripheral blood, collected 28 days after the second dose of the MenACWY control vaccine. CDR3 nucleotide sequence: TGTGCCAGCAGCCAAGTCTTTTTGACTGAAGCTTTCTTT. This sequence encodes CASSQVFLTEAFF.